These 20 T cell receptor beta chains came from one sample sequenced in a study of cytomegalovirus exposure and HLA in healthy donors. Vbeta (60) and Jbeta (13) primers were used in the PCR. Assay used: immunoSEQ multiplex PCR; TCRdb lists only in-frame clones, some missing. Of 130,000 to 150,000 clones in the sample, around four fifths were seen once. Sequencing used PBMCs. These receptors all stem from a female donor in good health and CMV-seronegative.

The J gene is TRBJ2-5, the V gene TRBV4-1; D may be TRBD1 (5 bases). The J call may not be correct, given that the DNA end is closer to TRBJ2-7. The CDR3 totals 16 residues. CDR1 MGHRA and CDR2 YSYEKL come from the germline V gene. CDR3 nucleotides: TGCGCCAGCAGCCAAGGTGTTCCGAGAAGGGGCGACGAGCAGTACTTC. As protein: CASSQGVPRRGDEQYF.

The chain employs TRBV30 and TRBJ2-1; the match to TRBD2 covers 15 bases. The germline V gene encodes CDR1 GTSNPN and CDR2 SVGIG (reference sequence). The V and J ends lost 8 bases and 2 bases, in that order; junction bases with no gene match: 7. This CDR3 region has 16 residues. CDR3 amino acids: CAPSGTSGRTYNEQFF. CDR3 coding DNA: TGTGCCCCTTCGGGGACTAGCGGGAGGACCTACAATGAGCAGTTCTTC.

The chain recombines TRBV7-6 with TRBJ2-3, with TRBD2 identical over 7 bases. Germline loops: CDR1 SGHVS, CDR2 FNYEAQ. This CDR3 has 17 amino acids. Trimming took 2 bases from V and 4 from J; bases not matched to a gene: 12. CDR3 coding DNA: TGTGCCAGCAGCTTATTAAGGGCGGGGGTCCGTGCAGATACGCAGTATTTT. Residues: CASSLLRAGVRADTQYF.

Comments on this clone: Relative to the germline gene, one junction end is altered; a read error may explain this. The genes are TRBV5-6 and TRBJ1-2, with TRBD1 matching 7 bases. CDR1 and CDR2 from the germline V gene are SGHDT and YYEEEE. The CDR3 extends over 16 amino acids. CDR3 coding DNA: TGTGCCAGCAGCTTGGTTGGGACAGAAAAAGCGAATGGCTACCCCTTC. Its translation: CASSLVGTEKANGYPF. The complete variable domain, with remaining parts taken from reference TRBV5-6 and TRBJ1-2, reads DAGVTQSPTHLIKTRGQQVTLRCSPKSGHDTVSWYQQALGQGPQFIFQYYEEEERQRGNFPDRFSGHQFPNYSSELNVNALLLGDSALYLCASSLVGTEKANGYPFGSGTRLTVV.

The CDR3 DNA reads TGCGCCAGCAGCTTTGAGTTGAACACTGAAGCTTTCTTT. This encodes CASSFELNTEAFF. This chain links TRBV5-1 with TRBJ1-1; unclear D gene. The CDR3 loop spans 13 amino acids. Germline V lookup: CDR1 SGHRS, CDR2 YFSETQ. The V gene lost 2 bases and the J gene lost 0 bases, with 5 bases spanning the gap. Filled out from reference TRBV5-1 and TRBJ1-1, the complete variable domain reads KAGVTQTPRYLIKTRGQQVTLSCSPISGHRSVSWYQQTPGQGLQFLFEYFSETQRNKGNFPGRFSGRQFSNSRSEMNVSTLELGDSALYLCASSFELNTEAFFGQGTRLTVV.

In its sample, this clone was seen a few times. The chain combines TRBV7-9 with TRBJ2-7; 9 bases line up with TRBD1. Germline CDR1 reads SEHNR; CDR2 reads FQNEAQ (reference sequence). V was clipped by 1 base and J by 0 bases; unmatched bases: 4. This CDR3 spans 16 amino acids. The CDR3, as DNA: TGTGCCAGCAGCTTAGTGGTGACAGGGGGCTCCTACGAGCAGTACTTC. Protein product: CASSLVVTGGSYEQYF.

V and J are TRBV7-9 and TRBJ2-1; 13 bases fit TRBD2. Looked up from germline, CDR1 is SEHNR and CDR2 is FQNEAQ (reference sequence). The CDR3 is 18 residues long. Losses at the gene ends were 0 bases for V and 6 bases for J; bases not matched to a gene: 8. CDR3 protein: CASSLAGGGLAGVNEQFF. CDR3 coding DNA: TGTGCCAGCAGCTTAGCCGGGGGTGGACTAGCGGGGGTCAATGAGCAGTTCTTC.

This clone is a singleton in its sample. The sample has other DNA sequences that encode this CDR3 too. The CDR3 DNA reads as TGTGCCAGCAGTGATGACAGGGGAAATCAGCCCCAGCATTTT. Translation gives CASSDDRGNQPQHF. The chain recombines TRBV2 with TRBJ1-5, with 8 bases lining up with TRBD1. Trimming removed 3 bases from V and 4 bases from J; junction bases left unmatched: 2. Per germline, CDR1 SNHLY and CDR2 FYNNEI. The CDR3 extends over 14 amino acids.

The chain is built from TRBV5-1 and TRBJ2-1; no reliable D call. The germline V gene encodes CDR1 SGHRS and CDR2 YFSETQ. The CDR3 is 11 residues long. V lost 3 bases, J lost 4 bases, and 2 bases lay in between. CDR3 in DNA: TGCGCCAGCAGCTCGTACAATGAGCAGTTCTTC. Translated: CASSSYNEQFF.

This rearrangement joins TRBV20-1 to TRBJ2-5; D possibly corresponds to TRBD2 (6 bases). Trimming took off 6 bases at V and 5 bases at J, with 10 bases between the two ends. This CDR3 is built from 11 residues. Germline values: CDR1 DFQATT, CDR2 SNEGSKA (reference sequence). The CDR3 bases are TGCAGTGCACTTGCGGGGGAGACCCAGTACTTC. This sequence encodes CSALAGETQYF.

This chain uses TRBV11-2 with TRBJ1-1, with D maybe TRBD1 (5 bases). Looked up from germline, CDR1 is SGHAT and CDR2 is FQNNGV. This CDR3 is built from 15 residues. With 3 bases removed from V and 1 base from J, the gap between germline ends came to 12 bases. The CDR3 region is CASSFRGGGNTEAFF. The CDR3 nucleotides are TGTGCCAGCAGCTTCCGTGGGGGGGGGAACACTGAAGCTTTCTTT.

This chain uses TRBV13 with TRBJ2-1; the match to TRBD2 covers 9 bases. The CDR3 has 22 amino acids. Trimming removed 3 bases from V and 6 bases from J; junction bases left unmatched: 27. Germline loops: CDR1 PRHDT, CDR2 FYEKMQ (reference sequence). CDR3 loop: CASSFGVEAAGERLADSNEQFF. DNA for the CDR3: TGTGCCAGCAGCTTTGGGGTCGAGGCGGCAGGGGAGAGACTAGCGGATTCCAATGAGCAGTTCTTC.

The chain carries TRBV12-5 and TRBJ2-1, with D possibly TRBD1 on 5 matching bases. The CDR3 extends over 14 amino acids. V lost 4 bases and J lost 14, with 21 bases in between. The V gene's germline CDR1 is LGHNT and CDR2 FRNRAP. The CDR3 here is CASGSLSGNSSKFF. The CDR3 DNA sequence: TGTGCTAGTGGTTCCCTGTCAGGGAATAGTTCCAAGTTCTTC.

On this clone itself: Germline and junction disagree at one end, which may indicate a read error. The V and J genes are TRBV30 and TRBJ2-7; perhaps TRBD2 as D (7 bases). This CDR3 comprises 15 residues. CDR1 and CDR2 from the germline V gene are GTSNPN and SVGIG (reference sequence). This CDR3 is CAWVQGPGGWGEQNF. The CDR3, as DNA: TGTGCCTGGGTGCAGGGGCCGGGAGGATGGGGGGAGCAGAACTTC.

Here the CDR3 DNA reads TGTGCCAGCAGCTCTCGACTAGCCCAAGAGACCCAGTACTTC. Translated, it gives CASSSRLAQETQYF. The genes are TRBV2 and TRBJ2-5, with 7 positions matching TRBD2. CDR1 and CDR2 (germline): SNHLY, FYNNEI. This CDR3 spans 14 amino acids. The V and J ends lost 6 bases and 1 base, in that order; junction bases with no gene match: 5.

The CDR3 spells CASSQGGSGAFTDTQYF. The CDR3 DNA sequence: TGCGCCAGCAGCCAAGGGGGTAGCGGGGCGTTTACAGATACGCAGTATTTT. The chain is built from TRBV4-3 and TRBJ2-3; 8 positions match TRBD2. V lost 1 base and J lost 3; bases outside the gene matches: 9. Germline CDR1 and CDR2: LGHNA and YSLEER. This CDR3 contains 17 residues.

This clone was found a few times. The chain couples TRBV4-3 to TRBJ1-1, with D possibly being TRBD1 (5 bases). CDR1 is LGHNA, CDR2 YSLEER, per germline. CDR3 length: 14 amino acids. Trimming took 3 bases from V and 3 from J, leaving 11 bases between them. The CDR3, as DNA: TGCGCCAGCAGCCACGGAGACAGATACACTGAAGCTTTCTTT. It translates to CASSHGDRYTEAFF.

The gene calls are TRBV9 and TRBJ1-5, with 11 bases that match TRBD1. This CDR3 comprises 14 residues. From germline, CDR1 is SGDLS and CDR2 YYNGEE. The junction had 2 bases not matched to a gene; V was cut back by 3 bases and J by 6 bases. In DNA form, the CDR3 reads TGTGCCAGCAGCGGGACAGGGGGCCCTCAGCCCCAGCATTTT. This translates into CASSGTGGPQPQHF.

The chain combines TRBV5-5 with TRBJ2-1; D is ambiguous. The CDR3 length is 15 residues. V lost 4 bases and J 3 bases, leaving 14 bases between the germline ends. Germline V gene lookup returns CDR1 SGHKS and CDR2 YYEKEE (reference sequence). CDR3 nucleotides: TGTGCCAGCAGCACGCAGGCGCCAAGCTACAATGAGCAGTTCTTC. It codes for CASSTQAPSYNEQFF.

The CDR3 nucleotides are TGTGCCAGCATCGGACCTGGGAGGAGCAATCAGCCCCAGCATTTT. This gives the protein CASIGPGRSNQPQHF. This chain joins TRBV6-1 and TRBJ1-5; D remains ambiguous. The V and J ends lost 7 bases and 1 base respectively, with 14 bases between them. In germline, CDR1 is MNHNS, CDR2 SASEGT. This CDR3 region has 15 residues.